A single sample gave rise to the 21 T cell receptor beta chains below, sequenced in a study of STAT3 mutations in large granular lymphocyte leukemia (dated by TCRdb to about 2019). Study-wide conclusions, independent of this receptor: Every T-LGLL patient showed at least one immunodominant TCRbeta clonotype, and about half showed multiple immunodominant subclonotypes.

Their antigens are not known. Library generation was performed with the immunoSEQ multiplex PCR assay. TCRdb obtained this table from immuneACCESS and retained in-frame rearrangements with V and J assigned. These tables miss some clones; where compared with another copy, unresolved V genes account for less than half of the shortfall, and the remainder is unexplained. This sample is represented by roughly 9,700 clones; approximately 90% of them were singletons. The top ten hold over 25% of the sample. Sequenced sample: peripheral blood mononuclear cells. The receptors derive from a man aged 55 to 70 with T-cell large granular lymphocyte leukemia. Some clones in this sample may be carry-over from other donors' samples. The age is the age at diagnosis.

The chain is built from TRBV19 and TRBJ2-5; 15 nucleotides align to TRBD2. The CDR3 contains 15 residues. In germline, CDR1 is LNHDA, CDR2 SQIVND (reference sequence). V gave up 6 bases and J gave up 4 bases; unmatched junction bases: 3. The CDR3 loop reads CASSKGLAGGETQYF. The CDR3 bases are TGTGCCAGTAGCAAGGGACTAGCGGGAGGAGAGACCCAGTACTTC.

The chain links TRBV19 to TRBJ2-7; D possibly corresponds to TRBD2 (7 bases). Trimming took 10 bases from V and 3 from J, leaving 22 bases between them. Germline V gene sequence: CDR1 LNHDA, CDR2 SQIVND (reference sequence). The CDR3 loop spans 15 amino acids. The CDR3 protein is CATGGGGTGYYEQYF. The CDR3 DNA reads TGTGCCACCGGAGGGGGGGGCACCGGGTACTACGAGCAGTACTTC.

The gene calls are TRBV7-2 and TRBJ2-4, with D perhaps TRBD1 (6 bases). The CDR3 spans 14 residues. V lost 7 bases, J lost 0 bases, and 10 bases lay in between. CDR1 is SGHTA, CDR2 FQGNSA, per germline. The CDR3 loop reads CASKKTGAKNIQYF. In DNA, the CDR3 is TGTGCCAGCAAAAAGACAGGAGCCAAAAACATTCAGTACTTC.

The genes are TRBV21-1 and TRBJ2-5; the D segment call TRBD2 is taken from the table without a DNA check. TRBV21-1 is an annotated pseudogene. The CDR3 has 19 amino acids. The CDR3 nucleotides read TGTGCCAGCAGCAATTTTAGCGGGAGGGCCCTGATGTGGGCAGAGACCCAGTACTTC. Protein product: CASSNFSGRALMWAETQYF.

V usage is TRBV9 and J usage is TRBJ2-7; the D gene could be TRBD1 or TRBD2 (6 bases each). V was trimmed by 3 bases and J by 3 bases, leaving 19 bases between them. The germline V gene encodes CDR1 SGDLS and CDR2 YYNGEE. This CDR3 has 16 amino acids. The CDR3 spells CASSEGTGAQGYEQYF. CDR3 bases: TGTGCCAGCAGCGAGGGGACGGGGGCTCAGGGCTACGAGCAGTACTTC.

The genes are TRBV7-2 and TRBJ2-7; no clear D gene. The V end was cut by 4 bases, the J end by 0 bases, with 10 bases between. The CDR3 totals 14 residues. The germline gives CDR1 SGHTA, CDR2 FQGNSA. CDR3: CASSSQRSSYEQYF. The CDR3 DNA reads TGTGCCAGCAGCTCCCAGAGGAGCTCCTACGAGCAGTACTTC. The full variable domain, rest sourced from reference TRBV7-2 and TRBJ2-7, is GAGVSQSPSNKVTEKGKDVELRCDPISGHTALYWYRQSLGQGLEFLIYFQGNSAPDKSGLPSDRFSAERTGGSVSTLTIQRTQQEDSAVYLCASSSQRSSYEQYFGPGTRLTVT.

The count of this clone is one. This sequence joins TRBV5-1 and TRBJ2-1; 13 nucleotides agree with TRBD2. CDR3 length equals 15 residues. V shed 3 bases and J 8 bases; nucleotides not matched to a gene: 5. CDR1 SGHRS and CDR2 YFSETQ come from the germline V gene. The CDR3 nucleotides read TGCGCCAGCAGCTACGGACTAGCGGGAGCTTATGAGCAGTTCTTC. Translated, it gives CASSYGLAGAYEQFF. The entire variable domain, with the rest obtained from reference TRBV5-1 and TRBJ2-1, is as follows: KAGVTQTPRYLIKTRGQQVTLSCSPISGHRSVSWYQQTPGQGLQFLFEYFSETQRNKGNFPGRFSGRQFSNSRSEMNVSTLELGDSALYLCASSYGLAGAYEQFFGPGTRLTVL.

This clone appeared once. This chain links TRBV7-9 with TRBJ2-4, with D possibly matching TRBD2 (6 bases). V was trimmed by 5 bases and J by 0 bases, leaving 20 bases between them. The germline gives CDR1 SEHNR, CDR2 FQNEAQ (reference sequence). CDR3 length equals 18 residues. CDR3 DNA sequence: TGTGCCAGCAGCCCGGCGGGGCCCCCGGATTTAGCCAAAAACATTCAGTACTTC. Translation: CASSPAGPPDLAKNIQYF.

This chain uses TRBV30 with TRBJ1-1; 8 bases match TRBD1. Germline CDR1 GTSNPN, CDR2 SVGIG (reference sequence). V gave up 1 base and J gave up 3 bases; unmatched junction bases: 1. The CDR3 runs 13 residues. CDR3 sequence (DNA): TGTGCCTGGAGTGGACAGGGGCACACTGAAGCTTTCTTT. Translated: CAWSGQGHTEAFF.

The chain uses TRBV5-4 and TRBJ1-1; possible D gene TRBD1, 5 bases. The CDR3 totals 14 residues. The germline V gene encodes CDR1 SGHNT and CDR2 YYREEE (reference sequence). Deletions cut 0 bases from V and 2 bases from J, with 8 bases between. This CDR3 reads CASSLGGRNTEAFF. The CDR3 DNA is TGTGCCAGCAGCTTGGGGGGCAGAAACACTGAAGCTTTCTTT.

The chain has TRBV7-8 and TRBJ2-5; the D gene could be TRBD1 or TRBD2 (6 bases each). Germline-derived CDR1 and CDR2 are SGHVS and FQNEAQ. The V and J ends lost 0 bases and 2 bases respectively, with 10 bases between them. CDR3 length: 15 residues. The CDR3 region has the DNA TGTGCCAGCAGCTTAGCTACAGGGAGGCAAGAGACCCAGTACTTC. It is translated as CASSLATGRQETQYF.

Here the CDR3 reads CASSLGGQESSYEQYF. In nucleotides, the CDR3 is TGCGCCAGCAGCTTGGGGGGACAGGAGAGCTCCTACGAGCAGTACTTC. The chain joins TRBV5-1 to TRBJ2-7; 8 nucleotides match TRBD1. J was trimmed by 0 bases and V by 0 bases; bases with no gene match: 5. Germline-derived CDR1 and CDR2 are SGHRS and YFSETQ. This CDR3 contains 16 residues.

This chain connects TRBV6-5 to TRBJ2-3; no clear D. The CDR3 extends over 13 amino acids. V lost 2 bases and J lost 1, with 4 bases in between. Germline values: CDR1 MNHEY, CDR2 SVGAGI. In DNA, the CDR3 is TGTGCCAGCAGTTACCCGGGCACAGATACGCAGTATTTT. This sequence encodes CASSYPGTDTQYF.

The chain combines TRBV5-5 with TRBJ1-1, with D hard to call. The CDR3 has 12 residues. V lost 4 bases and J 8 bases, leaving 12 bases between the germline ends. Germline values: CDR1 SGHKS, CDR2 YYEKEE (reference sequence). The CDR3 sequence: CASSPMSSEAFF. CDR3 nucleotide sequence: TGTGCCAGCAGCCCCATGTCATCCGAAGCTTTCTTT.

The chain recombines TRBV5-6 with TRBJ1-5; D possibly corresponds to TRBD1 (5 bases). V dropped 4 bases and J dropped 9 bases, with 14 bases sitting between them. This CDR3 has 13 residues. CDR1 is SGHDT and CDR2 is YYEEEE in the germline V gene. The CDR3, as DNA: TGTGCCAGCAGCCCACCGGACGGGGGGCCCCAGCATTTT. It translates to CASSPPDGGPQHF. The complete variable domain, with remaining parts taken from reference TRBV5-6 and TRBJ1-5, reads DAGVTQSPTHLIKTRGQQVTLRCSPKSGHDTVSWYQQALGQGPQFIFQYYEEEERQRGNFPDRFSGHQFPNYSSELNVNALLLGDSALYLCASSPPDGGPQHFGDGTRLSIL.

V and J are TRBV7-9 and TRBJ2-5, with D possibly TRBD2 on 6 matching bases. Germline-derived CDR1 and CDR2 are SEHNR and FQNEAQ (reference sequence). Trimming stripped 8 bases from V and 4 bases from J, with 17 bases between. The CDR3 totals 14 residues. The CDR3 here is CASSWGGGLETQYF. Here the CDR3 DNA reads TGTGCCAGCTCTTGGGGAGGAGGGTTAGAGACCCAGTACTTC.

The rearrangement links TRBV5-1 to TRBJ2-1; possible D gene TRBD2, 5 bases. CDR3 length: 16 residues. V was cut by 3 bases and J by 4 bases, with 17 bases left in between. Germline lookup yields CDR1 SGHRS and CDR2 YFSETQ. The CDR3, as DNA: TGCGCCAGCAGCTCTGGGGTTGGAGGCCCATACAATGAGCAGTTCTTC. This codes for CASSSGVGGPYNEQFF.

J is TRBJ2-7 and V is TRBV6-6; 14 nucleotides line up with TRBD2. Germline V CDR1 and CDR2: MNHNY, SVGAGI (reference sequence). The length of the CDR3 is 14 residues. J gave up 6 bases and V 8 bases, and 6 bases lay outside the gene matches. The CDR3 protein is CASSGLAGVVEQYF. The CDR3 DNA sequence: TGTGCCAGCTCGGGACTAGCGGGAGTAGTCGAGCAGTACTTC.

The chain joins TRBV30 to TRBJ1-1, with D hard to call. Trimming cost V 3 bases and J 5 bases, with 10 bases left between them. The germline CDR1 and CDR2 sequences are GTSNPN and SVGIG (reference sequence). The CDR3 extends over 12 amino acids. The CDR3 sequence: CAWSRQETEAFF. The CDR3 DNA follows: TGTGCCTGGAGCCGCCAGGAAACTGAAGCTTTCTTT.

A single count supports this clone. V and J are TRBV18 and TRBJ2-6; 7 bases are a match to TRBD2. Per the germline V gene, CDR1 is KGHSH and CDR2 is LQKENI. This CDR3 spans 18 amino acids. V lost 0 bases, J lost 0 bases, and 5 bases stayed unmatched. The CDR3 DNA sequence: TGTGCCAGCTCACCACCGGCTAGCGGAACCTCTGGGGCCAACGTCCTGACTTTC. Its translation: CASSPPASGTSGANVLTF. The full variable domain, with the rest looked up from reference TRBV18 and TRBJ2-6, is NAGVMQNPRHLVRRRGQEARLRCSPMKGHSHVYWYRQLPEEGLKFMVYLQKENIIDESGMPKERFSAEFPKEGPSILRIQQVVRGDSAAYFCASSPPASGTSGANVLTFGAGSRLTVL.

The rearrangement links TRBV7-9 to TRBJ2-1; TRBD2 matches 7 bases. With V trimmed by 3 bases and J by 5 bases, 10 bases remained unmatched. The germline V gene encodes CDR1 SEHNR and CDR2 FQNEAQ (reference sequence). The CDR3 length is 16 residues. CDR3 DNA sequence: TGTGCCAGCAGCTTGCTCATAACGGGGGGTAACAATGAGCAGTTCTTC. Translating gives CASSLLITGGNNEQFF.